This T cell receptor (beta chain) was observed in a study of OX40 agonist ivuxolimab in advanced cancers. For the study at large: Patients were treated with intravenous ivuxolimab, dosed at 0.01 to 10 mg/kg and infused every 2 weeks. Whole-study results and caveats: No antigen was identified for the clonally expanded peripheral T cells. CD4+ and CD8+ blood T cells expanded clonally by week 6 at 0.1 to 3.0 mg/kg.

The assay was immunoSEQ multiplex PCR, and TCRdb's table has in-frame clones only and misses some. The data show approximately 82,000 clones, with 84% seen just once and 25% held by the top ten. CDR1 is SGHDN, CDR2 FVKESK, per germline. V was trimmed by 4 bases and J by 3 bases, leaving 13 bases between them. CDR3 size: 16 residues. As concerns this clone: Its antigen is currently unknown.

Material: CD4+ or CD8+ T cells sorted from blood, obtained in a trial of the OX40 agonist ivuxolimab. The TCR was taken from an adult with an advanced solid tumor such as melanoma, head and neck, liver or kidney cancer. The chain recombines TRBV14 with TRBJ2-6; D tentatively reads TRBD1 or TRBD2 (5 bases each). In nucleotides, the CDR3 is TGTGCCAGCAGCCCAAGACGGGGCTTTGGGGCCAACGTCCTGACTTTC. Its translation is CASSPRRGFGANVLTF.